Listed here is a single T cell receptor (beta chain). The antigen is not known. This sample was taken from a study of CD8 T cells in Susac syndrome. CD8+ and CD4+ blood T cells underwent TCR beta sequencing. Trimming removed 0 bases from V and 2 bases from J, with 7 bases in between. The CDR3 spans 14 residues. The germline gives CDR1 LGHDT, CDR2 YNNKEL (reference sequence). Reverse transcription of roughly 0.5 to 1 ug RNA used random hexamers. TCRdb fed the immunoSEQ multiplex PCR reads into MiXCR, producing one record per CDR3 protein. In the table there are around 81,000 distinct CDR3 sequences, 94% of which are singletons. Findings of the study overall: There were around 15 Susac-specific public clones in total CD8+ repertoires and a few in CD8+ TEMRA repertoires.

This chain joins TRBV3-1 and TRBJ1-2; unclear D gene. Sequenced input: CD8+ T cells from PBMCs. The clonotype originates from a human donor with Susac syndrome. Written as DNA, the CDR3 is TGTGCCAGCAGCCAAGACGGACTGAACTATGGCTACACCTTC. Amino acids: CASSQDGLNYGYTF.